This TCR beta chain was captured in a study of tumor-infiltrating lymphocytes in primary liver carcinoma. The CDR3 loop spans 16 amino acids. V was shortened by 1 base and J by 7 bases, with 16 bases between the two germline ends. Germline lookup yields CDR1 SGHAT and CDR2 FQNNGV. Researchers drew blood RNA from unsorted whole blood and extracted germline DNA as well. The template, approximately 500 ng total RNA, yielded TCR beta cDNA made with a constant-region primer. ARM-PCR, slightly modified, supplied the TCR beta libraries through three nested multiplex PCR rounds. TRBV1-TRBV30 forward primers and a C-beta reverse primer were used in the first two PCR rounds, which each ran for 10 cycles. One entry per CDR3 protein, called by TCRdb with MiXCR from the multiplex PCR reads. The sample holds approximately 300,000 distinct CDR3 sequences, 60% to 80% seen once.

The rearrangement uses TRBV11-2 and TRBJ2-2, with D possibly being TRBD1 (5 bases). The sequenced sample consisted of peripheral blood. The clonotype originates from a man aged 35 to 55 with primary liver carcinoma and hepatitis B virus infection. The CDR3 loop reads CASSLVTKGYIGELFF. The CDR3 nucleotides are TGTGCCAGCAGCTTAGTTACCAAGGGGTACATCGGGGAGCTGTTTTTT.